A selection of T cell receptor beta chains follows, all from one sample in a study of blood T cell repertoires in COVID-19. Here immunoSEQ multiplex PCR was the method, and the copy in TCRdb shows in-frame clones only, minus some. Of a few hundred thousand clones in the sample, around 86% were seen once. The sequencing sample was made of PBMCs or T cells enriched from blood (not recorded which). All receptors derive from a woman aged 50 to 60 who had recovered from COVID-19. Each CDR3 is given with its conserved first and last residue. The D gene is left open where the match is weak. Rows give clone size only sometimes, using once, few, many, or a class for an expanded clone.

CDR3 protein: CASSPRSTGGRGGYTF
CDR3 DNA: TGTGCCAGCAGCCCCAGATCGACAGGGGGGAGAGGTGGCTACACCTTC
clone size: NA
J gene: TRBJ1-2
V gene: TRBV27
D gene: TRBD1

CDR3 protein: CASSPTQGYGYTF
CDR3 DNA: TGTGCCAGCAGCCCAACACAGGGCTATGGCTACACCTTC
clone size: NA
J gene: TRBJ1-2
V gene: TRBV3-1/TRBV3-2
D gene: NA

CDR3 protein: CASSLSSFDEQFF
CDR3 DNA: TGCGCCAGCAGCTTGTCTAGCTTCGATGAGCAGTTCTTC
clone size: NA
J gene: TRBJ2-1
V gene: TRBV5-1
D gene: NA

CDR3 protein: CASSARALNTEAFF
CDR3 DNA: TGCGCCAGCAGCGCTCGCGCCCTGAACACTGAAGCTTTCTTT
clone size: NA
J gene: TRBJ1-1
V gene: TRBV10-1
D gene: NA

CDR3 protein: CASSLRVSGVYNEQFF
CDR3 DNA: TGTGCCAGCAGCCTGAGGGTGTCAGGGGTCTACAATGAGCAGTTCTTC
clone size: once
J gene: TRBJ2-1
V gene: TRBV5-6
D gene: NA

CDR3 protein: CASSSLAGGRTDTQYF
CDR3 DNA: TGCGCCAGCAGCTCCCTGGCGGGGGGACGCACAGATACGCAGTATTTT
clone size: NA
J gene: TRBJ2-3
V gene: TRBV5-1
D gene: TRBD2

CDR3 protein: CASSLVGDSIPEAFF
CDR3 DNA: TGTGCCAGCAGCTTAGTAGGGGACAGTATCCCTGAAGCTTTCTTT
clone size: NA
J gene: TRBJ1-1
V gene: TRBV7-9
D gene: TRBD1

CDR3 protein: CASSPQGGLGGYTF
CDR3 DNA: TGTGCCAGCTCACCCCAGGGTGGCCTGGGTGGCTACACCTTC
clone size: NA
J gene: TRBJ1-2
V gene: TRBV18
D gene: NA

CDR3 protein: CASSFRDGSPGGYGYTF
CDR3 DNA: TGTGCCAGCAGCTTCCGGGACGGTTCCCCCGGGGGCTATGGCTACACCTTC
clone size: NA
J gene: TRBJ1-2
V gene: TRBV7-3
D gene: NA

CDR3 protein: CARKTSGGTEAFF
CDR3 DNA: TGTGCCAGGAAGACAAGCGGGGGGACTGAAGCTTTCTTT
clone size: NA
J gene: TRBJ1-1
V gene: TRBV30
D gene: NA

CDR3 protein: CASSLGTSSHTGELFF
CDR3 DNA: TGTGCCAGCAGCCTAGGGACTTCGTCCCACACCGGGGAGCTGTTTTTT
clone size: NA
J gene: TRBJ2-2
V gene: TRBV3-1/TRBV3-2
D gene: NA

CDR3 protein: CASSLDQGGFVGMYQETQYF
CDR3 DNA: TGTGCCAGCAGCTTAGATCAGGGAGGGTTTGTAGGGATGTACCAAGAGACCCAGTACTTC
clone size: NA
J gene: TRBJ2-5
V gene: TRBV11-3
D gene: TRBD2

CDR3 protein: CASLGTGDGYTF
CDR3 DNA: TGTGCCTCCCTCGGGACAGGGGATGGCTACACCTTC
clone size: NA
J gene: TRBJ1-2
V gene: TRBV30
D gene: TRBD1

CDR3 protein: CASSQDLRGHFYNEQFF
CDR3 DNA: TGCGCCAGCAGCCAAGATCTCAGGGGACACTTCTACAATGAGCAGTTCTTC
clone size: NA
J gene: TRBJ2-1
V gene: TRBV4-3
D gene: NA

CDR3 protein: CASSPQGAVSGNTIYF
CDR3 DNA: TGTGCCAGCAGCCCTCAAGGGGCGGTCTCTGGAAACACCATATATTTT
clone size: NA
J gene: TRBJ1-3
V gene: TRBV3-1/TRBV3-2
D gene: NA

CDR3 protein: CASSHPTGKETQYF
CDR3 DNA: TGTGCCAGCAGTCACCCGACAGGAAAAGAGACCCAGTACTTC
clone size: once
J gene: TRBJ2-5
V gene: TRBV3-1/TRBV3-2
D gene: NA

CDR3 protein: CASSARSPGTDTQYF
CDR3 DNA: TGTGCCAGCAGCGCGCGATCCCCCGGCACAGATACGCAGTATTTT
clone size: NA
J gene: TRBJ2-3
V gene: TRBV7-2
D gene: NA

CDR3 protein: CASSLLTGTNSPLHF
CDR3 DNA: TGTGCCAGCAGCTTACTGACAGGGACTAATTCACCCCTCCACTTT
clone size: NA
J gene: TRBJ1-6
V gene: TRBV7-9
D gene: TRBD1

CDR3 protein: CASMPHGAWSGSYEQYF
CDR3 DNA: TGTGCCAGCATGCCCCATGGTGCTTGGAGTGGGTCCTACGAGCAGTACTTC
clone size: NA
J gene: TRBJ2-7
V gene: TRBV2
D gene: NA

CDR3 protein: CASSEEGLAGHNEQFF
CDR3 DNA: TGTGCCAGCAGTGAAGAGGGGCTAGCGGGTCACAATGAGCAGTTCTTC
clone size: NA
J gene: TRBJ2-1
V gene: TRBV6-1
D gene: TRBD2

CDR3 protein: CASSLVPTPLAGGGDTQYF
CDR3 DNA: TGTGCCAGCAGCTTAGTCCCTACCCCCCTAGCGGGGGGGGGAGATACGCAGTATTTT
clone size: once
J gene: TRBJ2-3
V gene: TRBV7-2
D gene: TRBD2

CDR3 protein: CASSEVGGTGHGYTF
CDR3 DNA: TGTGCCAGCAGTGAAGTTGGTGGGACAGGGCATGGCTACACCTTC
clone size: NA
J gene: TRBJ1-2
V gene: TRBV6-1
D gene: TRBD1

CDR3 protein: CASSPDRGNQPQHF
CDR3 DNA: TGTGCCAGCAGCCCAGACAGGGGGAATCAGCCCCAGCATTTT
clone size: NA
J gene: TRBJ1-5
V gene: TRBV7-2
D gene: TRBD1

CDR3 protein: CASSPTGDYGYTF
CDR3 DNA: TGCGCCAGCAGCCCGACAGGGGACTATGGCTACACCTTC
clone size: NA
J gene: TRBJ1-2
V gene: TRBV4-1
D gene: TRBD1

CDR3 protein: CATQRQTLNTEAFF
CDR3 DNA: TGTGCCACCCAAAGACAGACGTTGAACACTGAAGCTTTCTTT
clone size: NA
J gene: TRBJ1-1
V gene: TRBV19
D gene: NA

CDR3 protein: CASSWLPGNIYGYTF
CDR3 DNA: TGTGCCAGCAGCTGGCTACCCGGGAACATATATGGCTACACCTTC
clone size: NA
J gene: TRBJ1-2
V gene: TRBV5-5
D gene: NA

CDR3 protein: CASSPADRASYEQYF
CDR3 DNA: TGTGCCAGCAGCCCAGCCGACAGGGCCTCCTACGAGCAGTACTTC
clone size: NA
J gene: TRBJ2-7
V gene: TRBV7-9
D gene: TRBD1

CDR3 protein: CASSQAAGGRHVLHGNTIYF
CDR3 DNA: TGTGCCAGCAGCCAAGCGGCAGGGGGCCGCCATGTATTACATGGAAACACCATATATTTT
clone size: NA
J gene: TRBJ1-3
V gene: TRBV3-1/TRBV3-2
D gene: TRBD1

CDR3 protein: CASSFGGGVSPFF
CDR3 DNA: TGTGCCAGCAGCTTCGGGGGAGGCGTCTCGCCGTTCTTC
clone size: NA
J gene: TRBJ2-1
V gene: TRBV7-2
D gene: NA

CDR3 protein: CASSQDTVLAGLSDTQYF
CDR3 DNA: TGCGCCAGCAGCCAAGATACAGTGCTAGCGGGGCTTTCTGATACGCAGTATTTT
clone size: NA
J gene: TRBJ2-3
V gene: TRBV4-1
D gene: TRBD2

CDR3 protein: CATSRDQAGYEQYF
CDR3 DNA: TGTGCCACCAGCAGAGATCAGGCGGGCTACGAGCAGTACTTC
clone size: NA
J gene: TRBJ2-7
V gene: TRBV15
D gene: NA

CDR3 protein: CASSQDSQDRPRSSTDTQYF
CDR3 DNA: TGTGCCAGCAGCCAGGACTCGCAGGACAGGCCGAGATCTAGCACAGATACGCAGTATTTT
clone size: NA
J gene: TRBJ2-3
V gene: TRBV4-2
D gene: TRBD1

CDR3 protein: CASSLGLAGSSYEQYF
CDR3 DNA: TGTGCCAGCAGCCTGGGACTAGCGGGGAGCTCCTACGAGCAGTACTTC
clone size: NA
J gene: TRBJ2-7
V gene: TRBV14
D gene: TRBD2

CDR3 protein: CASSRVSGRATGELFF
CDR3 DNA: TGTGCCAGCAGCCGCGTTAGCGGGAGGGCCACCGGGGAGCTGTTTTTT
clone size: NA
J gene: TRBJ2-2
V gene: TRBV4-2
D gene: TRBD2

CDR3 protein: CASSLGISYNEQFF
CDR3 DNA: TGCGCCAGCAGCTTGGGTATCTCCTACAATGAGCAGTTCTTC
clone size: NA
J gene: TRBJ2-1
V gene: TRBV5-1
D gene: NA

CDR3 protein: CASSLSRSTNEKLFF
CDR3 DNA: TGTGCCAGCAGTTTAAGTCGGTCAACTAATGAAAAACTGTTTTTT
clone size: NA
J gene: TRBJ1-4
V gene: TRBV27
D gene: NA

CDR3 protein: CAWSQKPGQGVLYEKLFF
CDR3 DNA: TGTGCCTGGAGTCAGAAACCGGGACAGGGGGTTTTATATGAAAAACTGTTTTTT
clone size: NA
J gene: TRBJ1-4
V gene: TRBV30
D gene: TRBD1

CDR3 protein: CASSLGQNNSPLHF
CDR3 DNA: TGTGCCAGCAGCTTAGGCCAGAATAATTCACCCCTCCACTTT
clone size: NA
J gene: TRBJ1-6
V gene: TRBV7-9
D gene: NA

CDR3 protein: CASSKDRVNTEAFF
CDR3 DNA: TGTGCCAGTAGTAAGGACAGGGTGAACACTGAAGCTTTCTTT
clone size: NA
J gene: TRBJ1-1
V gene: TRBV19
D gene: TRBD1

CDR3 protein: CASSQGLAGVDTQYF
CDR3 DNA: TGTGCCAGCAGCCAGGGGCTAGCGGGGGTAGATACGCAGTATTTT
clone size: NA
J gene: TRBJ2-3
V gene: TRBV3-1/TRBV3-2
D gene: TRBD2

CDR3 protein: CASSSTSAGHYGYTF
CDR3 DNA: TGTGCCAGCAGTTCCACATCCGCGGGCCACTATGGCTACACCTTC
clone size: NA
J gene: TRBJ1-2
V gene: TRBV28
D gene: NA

CDR3 protein: CASSIVPTSGSFNEQFF
CDR3 DNA: TGTGCCAGTAGTATAGTTCCGACTAGCGGGAGTTTTAATGAGCAGTTCTTC
clone size: NA
J gene: TRBJ2-1
V gene: TRBV19
D gene: TRBD2

CDR3 protein: CASSISGGPQHF
CDR3 DNA: TGTGCCAGTAGTATATCGGGTGGGCCCCAGCATTTT
clone size: few
J gene: TRBJ1-5
V gene: TRBV19
D gene: NA

CDR3 protein: CASSLAGGYEQYF
CDR3 DNA: TGTGCCAGCAGTCTCGCAGGGGGCTACGAGCAGTACTTC
clone size: NA
J gene: TRBJ2-7
V gene: TRBV28
D gene: TRBD1

CDR3 protein: CASSTPGQWQYF
CDR3 DNA: TGTGCCAGCAGCACCCCGGGACAGTGGCAGTACTTC
clone size: NA
J gene: TRBJ2-7
V gene: TRBV6-5
D gene: TRBD1

CDR3 protein: CASSVWNTEAFF
CDR3 DNA: TGTGCCAGCAGTGTCTGGAACACTGAAGCTTTCTTT
clone size: few
J gene: TRBJ1-1
V gene: TRBV2
D gene: NA

CDR3 protein: CASALVIAGPYEQYF
CDR3 DNA: TGTGCCAGCGCGTTGGTGATAGCGGGCCCCTACGAGCAGTACTTC
clone size: NA
J gene: TRBJ2-7
V gene: TRBV2
D gene: TRBD2

CDR3 protein: CASSLAGGLQETQYF
CDR3 DNA: TGTGCCAGCAGCTTAGCCGGGGGGCTCCAAGAGACCCAGTACTTC
clone size: NA
J gene: TRBJ2-5
V gene: TRBV7-9
D gene: NA

CDR3 protein: CASSYSGQGAGNTIYF
CDR3 DNA: TGTGCCAGCAGTTACTCGGGGCAGGGCGCTGGAAACACCATATATTTT
clone size: NA
J gene: TRBJ1-3
V gene: TRBV6-5
D gene: NA

CDR3 protein: CASRYGQATGELFF
CDR3 DNA: TGTGCCAGCAGGTATGGACAAGCCACCGGGGAGCTGTTTTTT
clone size: NA
J gene: TRBJ2-2
V gene: TRBV5-5
D gene: NA

CDR3 protein: CASNYAGGGYTF
CDR3 DNA: TGTGCCAGCAATTACGCAGGGGGAGGCTACACCTTC
clone size: once
J gene: TRBJ1-2
V gene: TRBV12-3/TRBV12-4
D gene: TRBD1

CDR3 protein: CASRDGTGYLETQYF
CDR3 DNA: TGTGCCAGCAGAGATGGGACAGGGTATTTGGAGACCCAGTACTTC
clone size: once
J gene: TRBJ2-5
V gene: TRBV2
D gene: TRBD1

CDR3 protein: CASSRGGRPVREAFF
CDR3 DNA: TGTGCCAGTAGTAGGGGCGGCAGGCCGGTTAGGGAAGCTTTCTTT
clone size: NA
J gene: TRBJ1-1
V gene: TRBV19
D gene: NA

CDR3 protein: CASSLFQGNTEAFF
CDR3 DNA: TGTGCCAGCAGCTTATTTCAGGGGAACACTGAAGCTTTCTTT
clone size: NA
J gene: TRBJ1-1
V gene: TRBV11-1
D gene: NA

CDR3 protein: CASEGADSPLHF
CDR3 DNA: TGTGCCTCCGAGGGGGCTGACTCACCCCTCCACTTT
clone size: few
J gene: TRBJ1-6
V gene: TRBV30
D gene: TRBD1

CDR3 protein: CASSLSAGSGRTFF
CDR3 DNA: TGTGCCAGCAGCTTGTCAGCAGGTAGTGGGAGAACTTTCTTT
clone size: NA
J gene: TRBJ1-1
V gene: TRBV7-2
D gene: NA

CDR3 protein: CASSPNGGRVETQYF
CDR3 DNA: TGTGCCAGCAGCCCAAACGGGGGGCGAGTTGAGACCCAGTACTTC
clone size: NA
J gene: TRBJ2-5
V gene: TRBV2
D gene: NA